At least ten counts were recorded for the clone carrying this TCR beta chain. Antigen: not known. This sample is drawn from a study of human T cells and chemical hapten exposure. TCRdb independently ran MiXCR on the RACE reads; one entry per CDR3 protein. The sample has around 40,000 distinct CDR3 sequences; about an eighth are singletons. Trimming stripped 4 bases from V and 7 bases from J, with 13 bases between. This CDR3 comprises 13 residues. The germline CDR1 and CDR2 sequences are LGHDT and YNNKEL (reference sequence). Study-wide points: Unchanged with DPC sensitization were TCRs above 1 in 1000 frequency.

Time point: patch test 3, about 24 weeks after DPC sensitization. As for treatment: therapeutic diphenylcyclopropenone sensitization with weekly scalp DPC. Total RNA was isolated from unfractionated whole blood. The gene calls are TRBV3-1 and TRBJ1-1; the D is unclear. The sequenced sample was whole blood, obtained in connection with sensitization to the hapten diphenylcyclopropenone (DPC). This TCR came from a woman between 40 and 55 years old with alopecia areata. Some clones in this sample may be carry-over from other donors' samples. The CDR3 DNA reads TGTGCCAGCAGCCGATGGGGATCGGGTGAAGCTTTCTTT. It is translated as CASSRWGSGEAFF.